The 5 T cell receptor beta chains listed next were all sequenced from one sample in a study of T cell changes during pregnancy in multiple sclerosis (dated by TCRdb to the late 2010s). The library was generated by the immunoSEQ multiplex PCR assay. TCRdb retrieved this table from immuneACCESS and kept in-frame rearrangements only. Not all clones are present; in checked studies, unresolved V genes account for under half, and no reason is known for the remainder. Recorded for this sample are 85,000 to 90,000 clones; 85% to 95% of them occurred a single time. Roughly 1.7% of the sample belongs to the ten largest clones. This specimen consisted of peripheral blood, obtained after pregnancy. The receptor set was obtained from a female donor in good health, enrolled as a control in a pregnancy study.

V usage is TRBV2 and J usage is TRBJ2-3; D remains unclear. Germline loops: CDR1 SNHLY, CDR2 FYNNEI. Trimming stripped 7 bases from V and 0 bases from J, with 29 bases between. The CDR3 runs to 20 residues. CDR3 residues: CASMRFLETATSTSTDTQYF. The CDR3 DNA follows: TGTGCCAGCATGAGATTTCTCGAGACGGCAACCTCGACTAGCACAGATACGCAGTATTTT.

V is TRBV5-1 and J is TRBJ2-3, with 7 bases that match TRBD2. The CDR3 loop spans 15 amino acids. Germline trimming cut 4 bases from V and 2 bases from J; bases unmatched to any gene: 7. Germline lookup yields CDR1 SGHRS and CDR2 YFSETQ. The CDR3 loop reads CASSTGGRATDTQYF. The CDR3, as DNA: TGCGCCAGCAGCACCGGCGGGAGAGCCACAGATACGCAGTATTTT.

The J gene is TRBJ2-7, the V gene TRBV5-4; D may be TRBD2 (5 bases). V was shortened by 4 bases and J by 6 bases, with 11 bases between the two germline ends. Germline V gives CDR1 SGHNT, CDR2 YYREEE (reference sequence). The CDR3 is made up of 12 amino acids. The CDR3 region has the DNA TGTGCCAGCAGCCCCCGGGGTTTCGAGCAGTACTTC. The encoded protein is CASSPRGFEQYF.

The chain carries TRBV10-3 and TRBJ1-5; TRBD1 is a possible D gene (6 bases). The length of the CDR3 is 13 residues. Germline V gene lookup returns CDR1 ENHRY and CDR2 SYGVKD. V gave up 9 bases and J gave up 4 bases, with 13 bases separating them. The chain's CDR3 is CAMGAGQNQPQHF. DNA for the CDR3: TGTGCCATGGGGGCAGGGCAGAATCAGCCCCAGCATTTT.

This chain links TRBV6-1 with TRBJ1-5; 9 nucleotides line up with TRBD1. The CDR3 length is 16 residues. The V and J ends lost 4 bases and 2 bases, in that order; junction bases with no gene match: 6. Germline V gene sequence: CDR1 MNHNS, CDR2 SASEGT. In DNA form, the CDR3 reads TGTGCCAGCAGTGTGGGACAGGGTATTCGCAATCAGCCCCAGCATTTT. Translating it yields CASSVGQGIRNQPQHF.